Following are 15 T cell receptor beta chains from one sample sequenced in a study. Each CDR3 protein gets one entry after TCRdb re-called the RT-PCR reads with MiXCR. This sample has hundreds of thousands of distinct CDR3 sequences, with 12% to 15% found just once. Source material: memory CD4+ T cells from blood. All receptors come from a female donor in good health, serving as a healthy control.

This clonotype was counted at least ten times. This chain connects TRBV5-1 to TRBJ1-5; the D gene is possibly TRBD1 (5 bases). V was cut by 3 bases and J by 5 bases, with 15 bases left in between. Per germline, CDR1 SGHRS and CDR2 YFSETQ. The CDR3 extends over 15 amino acids. This chain's CDR3 is CASSSGVGGDQPQHF. CDR3 in DNA: TGCGCCAGCAGCTCCGGGGTGGGGGGGGATCAGCCCCAGCATTTT.

The sample holds many counts of this clonotype. CDR3 nucleotides: TGCGCCAGCACCCCCCCAGGGAGAATGAACACTGAAGCTTTCTTT. Amino acid sequence: CASTPPGRMNTEAFF. The chain joins TRBV5-1 to TRBJ1-1; tentative D call: TRBD1 (5 bases). V shed 6 bases and J shed 0 bases, with 15 bases lying between them. CDR1 SGHRS and CDR2 YFSETQ come from the germline V gene. The CDR3 loop spans 15 amino acids.

V gene TRBV7-2 combines with J gene TRBJ1-2, with a tentative D call TRBD1 (5 bases). Germline CDR1 reads SGHTA; CDR2 reads FQGNSA. CDR3 length equals 13 residues. Trimming removed 4 bases at V and 4 bases at J, with 10 bases between. Written as DNA, the CDR3 is TGTGCCAGCAGCTCGGACACCACCTATGGCTACACCTTC. Its translation is CASSSDTTYGYTF.

This clonotype came up a few times. V is TRBV3-1 and J is TRBJ2-3, with TRBD2 matching 9 bases. The germline CDR1 and CDR2 sequences are LGHDT and YNNKEL (reference sequence). Germline trimming cut 1 base from V and 7 bases from J; bases unmatched to any gene: 6. The CDR3 is 15 amino acids. The chain's CDR3 is CASSQVAGGPHTQYF. The CDR3 DNA follows: TGTGCCAGCAGCCAAGTGGCGGGAGGGCCGCATACGCAGTATTTT.

The chain recombines TRBV24-1 with TRBJ2-7; D is ambiguous. V was trimmed by 10 bases and J by 6 bases, leaving 3 bases between them. The CDR3 runs to 8 residues. Looked up from germline, CDR1 is KGHDR and CDR2 is SFDVKD. Here the CDR3 reads CATVEQYF. The CDR3 bases are TGTGCCACGGTCGAGCAGTACTTC.

This clonotype was recorded at least ten times. The V and J genes are TRBV3-1 and TRBJ2-1; 14 nucleotides agree with TRBD2. The V gene end was trimmed by 6 bases and the J gene end by 8 bases; junction bases not matched to a gene: 6. CDR1 and CDR2 (germline): LGHDT, YNNKEL (reference sequence). The CDR3 loop spans 15 amino acids. In DNA form, the CDR3 reads TGTGCCAGCAGTCGCGGGACTAGCGGGAGTCATGAGCAGTTCTTC. It codes for CASSRGTSGSHEQFF.

In its sample, this clonotype was seen a few times. The chain combines TRBV3-1 with TRBJ1-4, with unresolved D. CDR3 length: 15 residues. Between the trimmed V and J ends, which lost 1 base and 5 bases, there was a span of 11 bases. Germline CDR1 and CDR2: LGHDT and YNNKEL (reference sequence). In nucleotides, the CDR3 is TGTGCCAGCAGCCAAGGGGAATCCCGAAATGAAAAACTGTTTTTT. Its translation: CASSQGESRNEKLFF.

In DNA form, the CDR3 reads TGTGCCAGCAGCTTATATTTGGCAGGGGGGGATCAGCCCCAGCATTTT. Translating gives CASSLYLAGGDQPQHF. The chain joins TRBV7-8 to TRBJ1-5; 7 bases match TRBD1. Germline loops: CDR1 SGHVS, CDR2 FQNEAQ. CDR3 length: 16 amino acids. J gave up 5 bases and V 2 bases, and 9 bases lay outside the gene matches. Full variable domain (outside the CDR3, taken from reference TRBV7-8 and TRBJ1-5): GAGVSQSPRYKVAKRGQDVALRCDPISGHVSLFWYQQALGQGPEFLTYFQNEAQLDKSGLPSDRFFAERPEGSVSTLKIQRTQQEDSAVYLCASSLYLAGGDQPQHFGDGTRLSIL.

In its sample, this clonotype was seen a few times. This sequence joins TRBV5-1 and TRBJ1-2; D call uncertain. This CDR3 comprises 13 residues. The V gene lost 3 bases and the J gene lost 2 bases, with 8 bases spanning the gap. Germline values: CDR1 SGHRS, CDR2 YFSETQ. CDR3 in amino acids: CASSSDANYGYTF. The CDR3 DNA follows: TGCGCCAGCAGCTCGGACGCCAACTATGGCTACACCTTC.

This clonotype was counted a few times. V is TRBV6-2 or TRBV6-3 and J is TRBJ2-1, with D possibly called TRBD1 or TRBD2 (6 bases each). In germline, CDR1 is MNHEY, CDR2 SVGEGT. The CDR3 length is 15 residues. Trimming took 6 bases from V and 0 from J, leaving 12 bases between them. The CDR3 loop reads CASRRDKSSYNEQFF. CDR3 in DNA: TGTGCCAGCAGGCGGGACAAGAGCTCCTACAATGAGCAGTTCTTC.

The CDR3 reads CASSEWGSLAFF. The DNA for the CDR3 is TGTGCCAGCAGTGAATGGGGGAGCTTAGCTTTCTTT. The chain has TRBV6-2 or TRBV6-3 and TRBJ1-1; tentatively, D is TRBD1 (5 bases). The CDR3 runs 12 residues. The germline V gene has CDR1 MNHEY and CDR2 SVGEGT. V was clipped by 5 bases and J by 10 bases, with 14 bases between them.

The rearrangement links TRBV20-1 to TRBJ1-4; perhaps TRBD1 as D (6 bases). This CDR3 spans 15 amino acids. In germline, CDR1 is DFQATT, CDR2 SNEGSKA (reference sequence). The V gene lost 0 bases and the J gene lost 6 bases, with 14 bases spanning the gap. The CDR3 spells CSARDLGQLDEKLFF. CDR3 nucleotides: TGCAGTGCTAGAGACCTGGGACAACTGGATGAAAAACTGTTTTTT.

This clonotype occurred a few times. This rearrangement joins TRBV12-3 or TRBV12-4 to TRBJ2-1; 14 bases are a match to TRBD2. The ends lost 5 bases at V and 8 bases at J; junction bases unmatched: 17. The CDR3 loop spans 19 amino acids. The CDR3 reads CASSPHQGSGLAGAHEQFF. The DNA of the CDR3 is TGTGCCAGCAGTCCCCATCAGGGTTCGGGACTAGCGGGAGCCCATGAGCAGTTCTTC.

The table lists this clonotype with many counts. The V call is TRBV29-1, the J call TRBJ2-3; TRBD2 matches 7 bases. V was clipped by 7 bases and J by 0 bases; unmatched bases: 7. The length of the CDR3 is 14 residues. The germline gives CDR1 SQVTM, CDR2 ANQGSEA. The CDR3 reads CSAPGGGSTDTQYF. The CDR3 DNA follows: TGCAGCGCCCCGGGCGGGGGAAGCACAGATACGCAGTATTTT.

On this clonotype: An end of the junction differs from the germline gene, which may be a read error. J is TRBJ2-6 and V is TRBV20-1; weak D call: TRBD2 (5 bases). Germline V gene lookup returns CDR1 DFQATT and CDR2 SNEGSKA (reference sequence). The CDR3 extends over 14 amino acids. The CDR3 is CSARDGDGANVLTF. As DNA, the CDR3 is TGCAGTGCTCGAGACGGGGATGGGGCCAACGTCCTGACTTTC.